This T cell receptor (beta chain) was captured in a study of blood T cell repertoires in COVID-19. Turning to the study itself: COVID-19 samples, acute and convalescent, were from the United States, Italy and Spain. T cells, B-cell-depleted T cells, or PBMCs provided the cDNA or gDNA that served as material.

Seattle patients were enrolled during active infection and followed longitudinally. Authors' data handling: Quantification of nucleated cells was approximated via reference gene primer amplification. Generated by immunoSEQ multiplex PCR, the TCRdb table keeps only in-frame clones and is missing some. The DNA gave D and trimming, while V, J and clone size come from that table. The table has 330,000 or so clones, roughly 89% seen once. J gave up 4 bases and V 0 bases, and 4 bases lay outside the gene matches. The CDR3 covers 15 residues. Per the germline V gene, CDR1 is MNHEY and CDR2 is SVGAGI. Sequencing was performed on peripheral blood. V usage is TRBV6-5 and J usage is TRBJ1-1, with 8 bases that match TRBD1. The TCR comes from a woman aged 60-70 years with COVID-19, enrolled during active disease. The CDR3 spells CASSYSFTGGTEAFF. The CDR3 DNA follows: TGTGCCAGCAGTTACTCGTTCACAGGGGGCACTGAAGCTTTCTTT.